This T cell receptor beta chain was documented in a study of beta chain features in type 1 diabetes. This clone appeared a few times. What it binds is not known. cDNA synthesis used the whole RNA isolate, giving expressed TCRB sequences. The protocol was immunoSEQ multiplex PCR, while the TCRdb copy is restricted to in-frame clones and leaves out a portion. The table records about 170,000 clones, less than 10% of them present only once. Study results and caveats: Significant though moderate, a shortening of TCRB CDR3s appeared in all four CD4+ subsets of Type 1 diabetes patients.

Sequencing input: central memory CD4+ T cells from blood. This receptor was obtained from a man between 18 and 29 years old with type 1 diabetes.

CDR3 bases: TGTGCCAGCAGCTTCCCACAGGGGCTCTATGGCTACACCTTC. Translation gives CASSFPQGLYGYTF. V is TRBV7-4 and J is TRBJ1-2; 7 bases line up with TRBD1. The junction had 5 bases not matched to a gene; V was cut back by 3 bases and J by 4 bases. In germline, CDR1 is SGHVT, CDR2 SQSDAQ. This CDR3 has 14 residues.